This T cell receptor (beta chain) was identified during a study of beta chain features in type 1 diabetes. As every portion of the isolated RNA was reverse transcribed, the sequencing read expressed TCRB transcripts. The method was immunoSEQ multiplex PCR; TCRdb's version includes in-frame clones alone and lacks a portion of them. The table lists around 150,000 clones, approximately 8.8% of them singletons. Study-wide points: TCRB CDR3s from Type 1 diabetes patients were moderately but significantly shorter in all four CD4+ subsets.

As to this clone: What it binds is unknown.

CDR1 is MDHEN and CDR2 is SYDVKM in the germline V gene. The V end was cut by 6 bases, the J end by 0 bases, with 12 bases between. CDR3 length: 14 amino acids. This receptor was obtained from a woman younger than 45 with type 1 diabetes. What was sequenced was central memory CD4+ T cells from blood. The rearrangement uses TRBV28 and TRBJ2-7; TRBD1 might be the D (6 bases). In nucleotides, the CDR3 is TGTGCCAGCAGACCTGGGACATTCTCCTACGAGCAGTACTTC. Translation: CASRPGTFSYEQYF.